A selection of T cell receptor beta chains follows, all from one sample in a study of read filtering for tumor transcriptome and immune sequencing. TCRdb re-called the reads with MiXCR, one entry per CDR3 protein. The table has 75,000 to 95,000 distinct CDR3 sequences, 20% to 25% seen once. Input material: a population of CD138-negative cells sorted from bone marrow. The receptor source for this set is a donor at least 40 years old with multiple myeloma. Each CDR3 is given with its conserved first and last residue. The order of the fields is D gene, V gene, clone size, J gene, CDR3 DNA, CDR3 protein. D genes are given only for firm matches. Some rows have no size entry. The others give once, few or many, or a class for an expanded clone.

D: -
V: TRBV5-1
size: many
J: TRBJ2-1
DNA: TGCGCCAGCAGCTGGACAGAGTCTAATGAGCAGTTCTTC
CDR3: CASSWTESNEQFF

D: -
V: TRBV12-3/TRBV12-4
size: many
J: TRBJ2-6
DNA: TGTGCCAGCAGGAGGGGTGGGGCCAACGTCCTGACTTTC
CDR3: CASRRGGANVLTF

D: -
V: TRBV7-9
size: many
J: TRBJ2-6
DNA: TGTGCCAGCAGCGGGCGGTCTGGGGCCAACGTCCTGACTTTC
CDR3: CASSGRSGANVLTF

D: -
V: TRBV29-1
size: many
J: TRBJ1-2
DNA: TGCAGCGTTTTAGACTATGGCTACACCTTC
CDR3: CSVLDYGYTF

D: -
V: TRBV6-6
size: -
J: TRBJ2-5
DNA: TGTGCCAGCTCACTTGGCAGGGGACAAGAGACCCAGTACTTC
CDR3: CASSLGRGQETQYF

D: -
V: TRBV5-1
size: -
J: TRBJ2-3
DNA: TGCGCCAGCAGCCTAGAAAGCACAGATACGCAGTATTTT
CDR3: CASSLESTDTQYF

D: TRBD2
V: TRBV7-3
size: many
J: TRBJ2-3
DNA: TGTGCCAGCAGCTTAAGTGGGCGGGGCGGGGGGTCGGCAGATACGCAGTATTTT
CDR3: CASSLSGRGGGSADTQYF

D: -
V: TRBV28
size: few
J: TRBJ1-1
DNA: TGTGCCAGCAGCGTAAGGGGGAAAGCTTTCTTT
CDR3: CASSVRGKAFF

D: -
V: TRBV29-1
size: many
J: TRBJ1-1
DNA: TGCAGCGTGGTTCAGACAGCGGACACTGAAGCTTTCTTT
CDR3: CSVVQTADTEAFF

D: TRBD1
V: TRBV11-2
size: many
J: TRBJ2-1
DNA: TGTGCCAGCAGCTTCCGGGACAGTCCCTACAATGAGCAGTTCTTC
CDR3: CASSFRDSPYNEQFF

D: TRBD2
V: TRBV5-1
size: many
J: TRBJ2-2
DNA: TGCGCCAGCAGCTTGGACTTACAGGCTAGCGGGTCCGGGGAGCTGTTTTTT
CDR3: CASSLDLQASGSGELFF

D: TRBD1
V: TRBV5-1
size: many
J: TRBJ2-1
DNA: TGCGCCAGCAGCTTGGTAGGGGGCTCGAGTAATGAGCAGTTCTTC
CDR3: CASSLVGGSSNEQFF

D: -
V: TRBV7-9
size: -
J: TRBJ1-5
DNA: TGTGACAGCAGCTTGACCGGGGGGGATCAGCCCCAGCATTTT
CDR3: CDSSLTGGDQPQHF

D: -
V: TRBV5-1
size: many
J: TRBJ2-6
DNA: TGCGCCAGCAGCTTGGAGCCTACCCCCTCTGGGGCCAACGTCCTGACTTTC
CDR3: CASSLEPTPSGANVLTF

D: -
V: TRBV6-2/TRBV6-3
size: many
J: TRBJ1-1
DNA: TGTGCCAGCAGTTACTCGATTGGGGGCCCGAACACTGAAGCTTTCTTT
CDR3: CASSYSIGGPNTEAFF

D: -
V: TRBV27
size: many
J: TRBJ2-1
DNA: TGTGCCAGCAGTTTAATTAGGGATAATGAGCAGTTCTTC
CDR3: CASSLIRDNEQFF

D: TRBD2
V: TRBV5-5
size: few
J: TRBJ2-5
DNA: TGTGCCAGCAGCTTGTGGGCGGGGGGCGGGGAGACCCAGTACTTC
CDR3: CASSLWAGGGETQYF

D: TRBD2
V: TRBV6-1
size: few
J: TRBJ2-5
DNA: TGTGCCAGCAGATTCACCGGGACTAGAGTGGAGGAGACCCAGTACTTC
CDR3: CASRFTGTRVEETQYF

D: TRBD1
V: TRBV12-3/TRBV12-4
size: many
J: TRBJ2-7
DNA: TGTGCCAGCAGTCCAACGGGACAGGCACTCTACGAGCAGTACTTC
CDR3: CASSPTGQALYEQYF

D: -
V: TRBV9
size: many
J: TRBJ2-1
DNA: TGTGCCAGCAGCGTAGGCCTAGCAGCAAACAATGAGCAGTTCTTC
CDR3: CASSVGLAANNEQFF

D: -
V: TRBV20-1
size: -
J: TRBJ1-5
DNA: TGCAGTGTTAAAAAAGGGGTAAATCAGCCCCAGCATTTT
CDR3: CSVKKGVNQPQHF

D: -
V: TRBV30
size: -
J: TRBJ2-1
DNA: TGTGCCTGGAGTTTAAGGGGCCTTTACTATGAGCAGTTCTTC
CDR3: CAWSLRGLYYEQFF

D: -
V: TRBV7-9
size: many
J: TRBJ1-4
DNA: TGTGCCAGCAGCTTAGCCAGCAATAATGAAAAACTGTTTTTT
CDR3: CASSLASNNEKLFF

D: TRBD1
V: TRBV6-2/TRBV6-3
size: many
J: TRBJ1-1
DNA: TGTGCCAGCAGGACAGGGAGTAGGACTGAAGCTTTCTTT
CDR3: CASRTGSRTEAFF

D: TRBD2
V: TRBV20-1
size: many
J: TRBJ2-1
DNA: TGCAGTGCTAGACCCCGAACGGGACTACTTCTCAATGAGCAGTTCTTC
CDR3: CSARPRTGLLLNEQFF

D: TRBD1
V: TRBV4-1
size: -
J: TRBJ2-5
DNA: TGCGCCAGCAGCCAAGAGGGGACAGTCCTGCAAGAGACCCAGTACTTC
CDR3: CASSQEGTVLQETQYF

D: -
V: TRBV29-1
size: many
J: TRBJ2-2
DNA: TGCAGCGTTGATGCCGTTACCGGGGAGCTGTTTTTT
CDR3: CSVDAVTGELFF

D: -
V: TRBV28
size: many
J: TRBJ2-1
DNA: TGTGCCATGCCATACCTGGGGGTTGAGCAGTTCTTC
CDR3: CAMPYLGVEQFF

D: TRBD2
V: TRBV6-1
size: many
J: TRBJ2-7
DNA: TGTGCCAGCAGTGAAGCGACTAGCGGGGGGACGTACGAGCAGTACTTC
CDR3: CASSEATSGGTYEQYF

D: -
V: TRBV11-2
size: few
J: TRBJ2-7
DNA: TGTGCCAGCAGCTTAGAAGGCGCCTACGAGCAGTACTTC
CDR3: CASSLEGAYEQYF

D: -
V: TRBV3-1
size: -
J: TRBJ1-3
DNA: TGTGCCAGCAGCCTCAGCGGAAACACCATATATTTT
CDR3: CASSLSGNTIYF

D: TRBD2
V: TRBV28
size: -
J: TRBJ2-5
DNA: TGTGCCAGCAGTTTCCACCGACTAGCGGGGGGGCGCGGAGAGACCCAGTACTTC
CDR3: CASSFHRLAGGRGETQYF

D: -
V: TRBV7-9
size: many
J: TRBJ1-1
DNA: TGTGCCAGCGCCCCGTGGGGGCTATCTGAAGCTTTCTTT
CDR3: CASAPWGLSEAFF

D: -
V: TRBV12-3/TRBV12-4
size: many
J: TRBJ2-2
DNA: TGTGCCAGCAGTTCCCACAGGGCGAACACCGGGGAGCTGTTTTTT
CDR3: CASSSHRANTGELFF

D: -
V: TRBV7-9
size: many
J: TRBJ2-5
DNA: TGTGCCAGCAGCCCATTACGGGCGCAGAGTGTAGAGACCCAGTACTTC
CDR3: CASSPLRAQSVETQYF

D: TRBD1
V: TRBV28
size: many
J: TRBJ2-7
DNA: TGTGCCAGCAAAGGACAGGGGGCGTTCTACGAGCAGTACTTC
CDR3: CASKGQGAFYEQYF

D: -
V: TRBV6-1
size: many
J: TRBJ1-1
DNA: TGTGCCAGCAGTAATACAGGGAGAGTAGACACTGAAGCTTTCTTT
CDR3: CASSNTGRVDTEAFF

D: TRBD1
V: TRBV11-2
size: -
J: TRBJ2-5
DNA: TGTGCCAGCAGCTTGGACAGGGGAAGGACCCAGTACTTC
CDR3: CASSLDRGRTQYF

D: TRBD1
V: TRBV5-4
size: few
J: TRBJ1-2
DNA: TGTGCCAGCAGCTTGGAACAGGGGTTGATTGGCTACACCTTC
CDR3: CASSLEQGLIGYTF

D: TRBD2
V: TRBV28
size: many
J: TRBJ2-7
DNA: TGTGCCAGCAGTCTACCGGGGGGGGCAAGAGGCGAGCAGTACTTC
CDR3: CASSLPGGARGEQYF

D: -
V: TRBV28
size: many
J: TRBJ1-6
DNA: TGTGCCAGCAGTTTAGTTTACAATTCACCCCTCCACTTT
CDR3: CASSLVYNSPLHF

D: -
V: TRBV28
size: many
J: TRBJ2-2
DNA: TGTGCCAGCAGTGCCCCGCGGGACACCGGGGAGCTGTTTTTT
CDR3: CASSAPRDTGELFF

D: -
V: TRBV7-2
size: -
J: TRBJ1-2
DNA: TGTGCCGGTGGAAGGTACCTCTATGGCTACACCTTC
CDR3: CAGGRYLYGYTF

D: TRBD2
V: TRBV11-2
size: -
J: TRBJ2-5
DNA: TGTGCCAGCAGCCGGGAGCGGGGGGGACAAGAGACCCAGTACTTC
CDR3: CASSRERGGQETQYF

D: -
V: TRBV5-1
size: few
J: TRBJ1-1
DNA: TGCGCCAGCAGCTTGGTTTGGGGTCAGAACACTGAAGCTTTCTTT
CDR3: CASSLVWGQNTEAFF

D: TRBD1
V: TRBV4-1
size: -
J: TRBJ2-7
DNA: TGCGCCAGCAGCCAAGGGGGACAGTCCTACGAGCAGTACTTC
CDR3: CASSQGGQSYEQYF

D: -
V: TRBV5-1
size: many
J: TRBJ2-5
DNA: TGCGCCAGCAGCTTACCCAGGGCCTCGCAAGAGACCCAGTACTTC
CDR3: CASSLPRASQETQYF

D: -
V: TRBV18
size: many
J: TRBJ2-1
DNA: TGTGCCAGCTCACCCCCCCAGGGGCCTGAGCAGTTCTTC
CDR3: CASSPPQGPEQFF

D: -
V: TRBV20-1
size: -
J: TRBJ1-5
DNA: TGCAGTGCTAGAGATGGGGGAGTTTCGTCTGGTCAGCCCCAGCATTTT
CDR3: CSARDGGVSSGQPQHF

D: -
V: TRBV7-2
size: many
J: TRBJ2-1
DNA: TGTGCCAGCAGCTTAGGGACACCGAATGAGCAGTTCTTC
CDR3: CASSLGTPNEQFF

D: -
V: TRBV20-1
size: many
J: TRBJ2-7
DNA: TGCAGTGCTCCTCGACAAGGAGGGATCGAGCAGTACTTC
CDR3: CSAPRQGGIEQYF